These T cell receptor beta chains were read from a single sample in a study of technical replicates of blood from a few donors. Measured with immunoSEQ multiplex PCR; TCRdb has only the in-frame clones, and not every one. The sample holds more than 75,000 clones; about 94% are singletons and the top ten take 0.2% to 0.25%. Sequencing was done on a sample of T cells isolated from PBMCs. Receptors originate from a human donor in good health. The conserved cysteine and the conserved F or W are not part of the CDR3 here.

j_call v_call cdr3_length cdr3_aa
TRBJ2-7 TRBV7-9 14 ASSPHPARGVYEQY
TRBJ1-2 TRBV27 11 ASSPPTGFSYT
TRBJ2-7 TRBV27 12 ASSFDRGPYEQY
TRBJ1-5 TRBV28 12 ASSLAGAVQPQH
TRBJ2-7 TRBV27 15 ASSFSLATGVSYEQY
TRBJ1-1 TRBV7-9 13 ASSPRALGNTEAF
TRBJ2-5 TRBV11-3 14 ASSGKGTAIQETQY
TRBJ2-6 TRBV5-4 16 ASSLAAGRRSGANVLT
TRBJ1-2 TRBV19 12 ASSMVPVHYGYT
TRBJ1-1 TRBV5-1 12 ASSPVTQNTEAF
TRBJ1-2 TRBV7-9 13 ASSPGTASLWGYT
TRBJ2-7 TRBV6-5 13 ASTPGGSLSYEQY
TRBJ2-3 TRBV4-2 14 ASSQALGGNTDTQY
TRBJ1-3 TRBV5-1 12 ASSLAGSGNTIY
TRBJ2-3 TRBV5-4 16 ASSWTHLAGGPGDTQY
TRBJ2-6 TRBV7-6 17 ASSLDLRQGGSGANVLT
TRBJ1-2 TRBV6-1 12 ASSSHLGGYGYT
TRBJ1-1 TRBV6-6 14 ASSYQTGGSFTEAF
TRBJ1-2 TRBV6-1 14 ASSEMGALSSYGYT
TRBJ2-7 TRBV19 14 ASSPLGGTGSYEQY
TRBJ2-5 TRBV27 16 ASRGLAAKPPSRETQY
TRBJ1-1 TRBV23-1 11 ASSPRQGAEAF
TRBJ2-7 TRBV23-1 12 ASSQQHGAYEQY
TRBJ1-1 TRBV6-5 11 ASSTPQNTEAF
TRBJ1-5 TRBV28 13 ASRPGSRWDQPQH
TRBJ2-6 TRBV13 11 ASSLSGANVLT
TRBJ2-1 TRBV19 16 ASSPGLGGYLSYNEQF
TRBJ2-2 TRBV7-3 14 ASSLSGQLPTGELF
TRBJ1-1 TRBV2 9 ASRPIAEAF
TRBJ2-1 TRBV5-1 13 ASSSGTGWRNEQF